A single T cell receptor beta chain is shown here with its context. Its antigen remains unidentified. The sample originates from a study of cytomegalovirus exposure and HLA in healthy donors. About the research overall: Approximately 85 million unique TCRs from HLA-typed donors were held in an early data release.

The primer mix had 60 Vbeta and 13 Jbeta primers. Only in-frame clones appear in the TCRdb table, and some are missing; sequencing was by immunoSEQ multiplex PCR. The repertoire holds 150,000 to 200,000 clones, with 9.5% to 15% as singletons. The V and J ends lost 2 bases and 7 bases, in that order; junction bases with no gene match: 7. This CDR3 region has 15 residues. Germline loops: CDR1 SGHDN, CDR2 FVKESK. Study conclusions and caveats: In the analysis, some V segments, TRBV6-2 and TRBV6-3 included, were excluded as indistinguishable. HLA allele associations emerged for 17,000 or so TCR beta sequences in a later analysis, at 0.05 false discovery rate. Specificity for CMV antigens was confirmed in vitro for a few of the CMV-associated chains.

The rearrangement uses TRBV14 and TRBJ1-4; 7 bases agree with TRBD1. The sequencing input was PBMCs. This TCR was recovered from a man aged 50-60 years in good health and CMV-seropositive. The DNA for the CDR3 is TGTGCCAGCAGCCAAACAGGGGACTTAGCTGAAAAACTGTTTTTT. Its translation: CASSQTGDLAEKLFF.